This T cell receptor beta chain was retrieved from a study of early stage breast cancer tumors. Study at large: Twelve of the 16 invasive tumors were ER+, PR+ and HER2-. Findings of the study overall: Blood repertoires resembled normal breast more than tumor.

Per germline, CDR1 MNHNS and CDR2 SASEGT. The J segment lost 4 bases and the V segment lost 5 bases, leaving 9 bases of the junction unmatched. The CDR3 length is 15 residues. Worth noting for this clone: Its antigen is as yet unknown.

Using immunoSEQ multiplex PCR, the repertoire was profiled, and TCRdb retains in-frame clones only, with some absent. The top ten clones hold approximately 8.9% of a sample with 5,000 to 5,500 clones, around 68% of them seen once. Sequences were obtained from breast tumor tissue. This chain links TRBV6-1 with TRBJ2-7; TRBD2 aligns across 9 bases. The TCR was taken from a person between 60 and 70 years old with breast cancer. The CDR3 DNA is TGTGCCAGCAGTTTTAATAGCGGGAGAGGATACGAGCAGTACTTC. It specifies CASSFNSGRGYEQYF.